This is a list of T cell receptor beta chains from one sample in a study of cytomegalovirus exposure and HLA in healthy donors. This table comes from immunoSEQ multiplex PCR, and its TCRdb copy is limited to in-frame clones, with some not included. The profile shows 150,000 to 200,000 clones, over 80% of them singletons. The source material was PBMCs. Receptors originate from a male donor in good health and CMV-seronegative. Both conserved end residues are part of each CDR3. Fields, in order: J gene, clone size, D gene, CDR3 length, V gene, CDR3 DNA, CDR3 protein. The D gene is left open where the match is weak. Where a row states a size, it is once, few, many or the class of an expanded clone; other rows omit it.

J: TRBJ1-6
size: -
D: -
length: 15
V: TRBV5-1
DNA: TGCGCCAGCAGCTTGGATTCAGGGGATAATTCACCCCTCCACTTT
CDR3: CASSLDSGDNSPLHF

J: TRBJ2-1
size: few
D: -
length: 11
V: TRBV20-1
DNA: TGCAGTGCTAGAGAGGTAGTTGTGCAGTTCTTC
CDR3: CSAREVVVQFF

J: TRBJ2-5
size: -
D: -
length: 15
V: TRBV9
DNA: TGTGCCAGCAGCGCGGACACATCAGCCCGGGAGACCCAGTACTTC
CDR3: CASSADTSARETQYF

J: TRBJ2-2
size: -
D: -
length: 13
V: TRBV14
DNA: TGTGCCAGCAGTCCCCCAGGCACCGGGGAGCTGTTTTTT
CDR3: CASSPPGTGELFF

J: TRBJ1-4
size: -
D: -
length: 14
V: TRBV4-1
DNA: TGCGCCAGCAGCCAAGTCCGAGGGATTGAAAAACTGTTTTTT
CDR3: CASSQVRGIEKLFF

J: TRBJ2-3
size: once
D: TRBD1
length: 18
V: TRBV7-8
DNA: TGTGCCAGCAGCTTAGAGATCAGGGGGCAATTTCACACAGATACGCAGTATTTT
CDR3: CASSLEIRGQFHTDTQYF

J: TRBJ1-2
size: -
D: TRBD1
length: 15
V: TRBV18
DNA: TGTGCCAGCTCACAGGGACAGGGTCCCAACTATGGCTACACCTTC
CDR3: CASSQGQGPNYGYTF

J: TRBJ1-5
size: few
D: -
length: 16
V: TRBV6-5
DNA: TGTGCCAGCAGTTACTCTTACAGGGTGGGCAATCAGCCCCAGCATTTT
CDR3: CASSYSYRVGNQPQHF

J: TRBJ1-2
size: -
D: -
length: 13
V: TRBV6-5
DNA: TGTGCCAGCAGGACAGGCTCTAACTATGGCTACACCTTC
CDR3: CASRTGSNYGYTF

J: TRBJ1-6
size: -
D: -
length: 9
V: TRBV18
DNA: TGTGCCAGGAGGTCACCCCTCCACTTT
CDR3: CARRSPLHF

J: TRBJ2-2
size: -
D: TRBD1
length: 13
V: TRBV2
DNA: TGTGCCAGCAGGTTACAGGGGCCCGGGGAGCTGTTTTTT
CDR3: CASRLQGPGELFF

J: TRBJ1-1
size: -
D: TRBD1
length: 15
V: TRBV10-1
DNA: TGCGCCATCCAGGACCGGACAGGGCTGAACACTGAAGCTTTCTTT
CDR3: CAIQDRTGLNTEAFF

J: TRBJ2-2
size: -
D: TRBD1
length: 15
V: TRBV2
DNA: TGTGCCAGCAGGCCGACAGGGGTGAACACCGGGGAGCTGTTTTTT
CDR3: CASRPTGVNTGELFF

J: TRBJ2-7
size: -
D: TRBD1
length: 18
V: TRBV11-2
DNA: TGTGCCAGCACCCCCGAGGGGACGACAGGGATAGTCTCCTACGAGCAGTACTTC
CDR3: CASTPEGTTGIVSYEQYF

J: TRBJ1-1
size: -
D: -
length: 11
V: TRBV7-9
DNA: TGTGCCAGCAGCTCCTCCCGTGAAGCTTTCTTT
CDR3: CASSSSREAFF

J: TRBJ1-1
size: -
D: -
length: 15
V: TRBV18
DNA: TGTGCCAGCTCATCTTTAGGGCAGGGTGGCACTGAAGCTTTCTTT
CDR3: CASSSLGQGGTEAFF

J: TRBJ1-1
size: once
D: TRBD1
length: 15
V: TRBV5-4
DNA: TGTGCCAGCAGCTTAACAGGGGGCTCGTACACTGAAGCTTTCTTT
CDR3: CASSLTGGSYTEAFF

J: TRBJ2-5
size: -
D: TRBD2
length: 16
V: TRBV30
DNA: TGTGCCTGGAGTGTAGGGTTAGCGGGGGTTCAAGAGACCCAGTACTTC
CDR3: CAWSVGLAGVQETQYF

J: TRBJ2-7
size: -
D: TRBD1
length: 14
V: TRBV9
DNA: TGTGCCAGCAACTCGGGACAGATAAACAACGAGCAGTACTTC
CDR3: CASNSGQINNEQYF

J: TRBJ1-4
size: -
D: -
length: 16
V: TRBV10-3
DNA: TGTGCCATCAGTGAGGGTCCCACGGCAACTAATGAAAAACTGTTTTTT
CDR3: CAISEGPTATNEKLFF

J: TRBJ1-1
size: -
D: TRBD1
length: 14
V: TRBV5-1
DNA: TGCGCCAGCAGCTTTCGGCAGGGGGACACTGAAGCTTTCTTT
CDR3: CASSFRQGDTEAFF

J: TRBJ1-2
size: -
D: -
length: 14
V: TRBV4-1
DNA: TGCGCCAGCAGCCTCCTTAACCTAGGCTATGGCTACACCTTC
CDR3: CASSLLNLGYGYTF

J: TRBJ2-7
size: -
D: TRBD2
length: 14
V: TRBV7-2
DNA: TGTGCCAGCAGCTCCGTTCTCGGGGGGGGCGAGCAGTACTTC
CDR3: CASSSVLGGGEQYF

J: TRBJ2-6
size: -
D: -
length: 14
V: TRBV2
DNA: TGTGCCAGCAGCGAACGGTCTGGGGCCAACGTCCTGACTTTC
CDR3: CASSERSGANVLTF

J: TRBJ2-7
size: -
D: -
length: 14
V: TRBV11-3
DNA: TGTGCCAGCAGCTTAGCGGGGAGGTCGAGGGAGCAGTACTTC
CDR3: CASSLAGRSREQYF

J: TRBJ1-4
size: -
D: -
length: 13
V: TRBV29-1
DNA: TGCAGCGTTGAATCTGCAACTAATGAAAAACTGTTTTTT
CDR3: CSVESATNEKLFF

J: TRBJ1-4
size: once
D: -
length: 14
V: TRBV29-1
DNA: TGCAGCGTTGAAGATCAGGACGGAGGAGAAAAACTGTTTTTT
CDR3: CSVEDQDGGEKLFF

J: TRBJ1-5
size: -
D: -
length: 15
V: TRBV13
DNA: TGTGCCAGCAGCTTAGGGGCAGTAAGCAATCAGCCCCAGCATTTT
CDR3: CASSLGAVSNQPQHF

J: TRBJ1-5
size: -
D: TRBD1
length: 15
V: TRBV7-2
DNA: TGTGCCAGCAGCTTTCAGGACAGGGAAGATCAGCCCCAGCATTTT
CDR3: CASSFQDREDQPQHF

J: TRBJ2-4
size: -
D: -
length: 18
V: TRBV5-1
DNA: TGCGCCAGCAGCCCCCTTCGGCGGTCTCGGGGGGCCAAAAACATTCAGTACTTC
CDR3: CASSPLRRSRGAKNIQYF

J: TRBJ1-4
size: few
D: TRBD1
length: 13
V: TRBV25-1
DNA: TGTGCCAGCAGTGTGCTACAGGGGAAAAAACTGTTTTTT
CDR3: CASSVLQGKKLFF

J: TRBJ1-5
size: -
D: -
length: 14
V: TRBV6-5
DNA: TGTGCCAGCAGACCCGGACTGGGCAATCAGCCCCAGCATTTT
CDR3: CASRPGLGNQPQHF

J: TRBJ1-1
size: once
D: -
length: 16
V: TRBV6-5
DNA: TGTGCCAGCAGTTACTCGACCCTCTGGGCACTCTCTGAAGCTTTCTTT
CDR3: CASSYSTLWALSEAFF

J: TRBJ1-2
size: -
D: TRBD1
length: 14
V: TRBV6-5
DNA: TGTGCCAGCAGTGTACAGGGGGATATCTATGGCTACACCTTC
CDR3: CASSVQGDIYGYTF

J: TRBJ1-4
size: -
D: -
length: 14
V: TRBV19
DNA: TGTGCCAGTAGCCATCTAGCAACTAATGAAAAACTGTTTTTT
CDR3: CASSHLATNEKLFF

J: TRBJ1-5
size: -
D: -
length: 15
V: TRBV5-5
DNA: TGTGCCAGCAGCCAAGAATCGGGGGGAAATCAGCCCCAGCATTTT
CDR3: CASSQESGGNQPQHF

J: TRBJ1-6
size: -
D: TRBD1
length: 12
V: TRBV2
DNA: TGTGCCAGAGGGGACAGAGATTCACCCCTCCACTTT
CDR3: CARGDRDSPLHF

J: TRBJ1-1
size: -
D: TRBD1
length: 15
V: TRBV6-1
DNA: TGTGCCAGCCAGATCAGGGGGTCCATGAACACTGAAGCTTTCTTT
CDR3: CASQIRGSMNTEAFF

J: TRBJ2-3
size: few
D: TRBD2
length: 17
V: TRBV10-3
DNA: TGTGCCATCAGTGAGTCCAAAGCGGGGCAGTTCCAAGATACGCAGTATTTT
CDR3: CAISESKAGQFQDTQYF

J: TRBJ2-5
size: -
D: TRBD2
length: 19
V: TRBV10-3
DNA: TGTGCCACCAACCCGGGACTAGCGGGGGGGAGGGTCGCGGAAGAGACCCAGTACTTC
CDR3: CATNPGLAGGRVAEETQYF

J: TRBJ2-7
size: -
D: -
length: 14
V: TRBV7-2
DNA: TGTGCCAGCAGCTTATTTACAGGGAACTACGAGCAGTACTTC
CDR3: CASSLFTGNYEQYF

J: TRBJ2-2
size: -
D: -
length: 18
V: TRBV11-2
DNA: TGTGCCAGCAGCTTGTGGGCCACACATCGTCCCGGAAGTGGGGAGCTGTTTTTT
CDR3: CASSLWATHRPGSGELFF

J: TRBJ1-4
size: -
D: -
length: 15
V: TRBV30
DNA: TGTGCCGGAAAGAGGCCGGGACAATCAAATGAAAAACTGTTTTTT
CDR3: CAGKRPGQSNEKLFF

J: TRBJ1-2
size: -
D: -
length: 13
V: TRBV7-2
DNA: TGTGCCAGCAGCCCGCCGGGGTCCTCGGGCTACACCTTC
CDR3: CASSPPGSSGYTF

J: TRBJ1-2
size: -
D: -
length: 14
V: TRBV10-3
DNA: TGTGCCATCAGTGGGGCAGGGGCGACCTATGGCTACACCTTC
CDR3: CAISGAGATYGYTF

J: TRBJ2-7
size: few
D: TRBD1
length: 15
V: TRBV27
DNA: TGTGCCAGCAGTGTCGACAGGGGGATTCCCTACGAGCAGTACTTC
CDR3: CASSVDRGIPYEQYF

J: TRBJ2-5
size: -
D: -
length: 12
V: TRBV12-5
DNA: TGTGCTAGTGGTTTGGATATAGAGACCCAGTACTTC
CDR3: CASGLDIETQYF

J: TRBJ1-1
size: -
D: -
length: 14
V: TRBV19
DNA: TGTGCCAGTAGGGCTGGGCGTCTGAACACTGAAGCTTTCTTT
CDR3: CASRAGRLNTEAFF

J: TRBJ1-1
size: -
D: -
length: 14
V: TRBV14
DNA: TGTGCCAGCAGCCAGAGACAGAAGAACACTGAAGCTTTCTTT
CDR3: CASSQRQKNTEAFF

J: TRBJ2-2
size: -
D: TRBD2
length: 16
V: TRBV9
DNA: TGTGCCAGCAGCCCAGGCGGGGGGCACAACACCGGGGAGCTGTTTTTT
CDR3: CASSPGGGHNTGELFF

J: TRBJ1-1
size: -
D: TRBD1
length: 16
V: TRBV5-1
DNA: TGCGCCAGCAGCTACTACCGGGACAGCTTTAACACTGAAGCTTTCTTT
CDR3: CASSYYRDSFNTEAFF

J: TRBJ2-7
size: -
D: -
length: 15
V: TRBV5-1
DNA: TGCGCCAGCAGTCTTGGTAGGGACAAGTCCTACGAGCAGTACTTC
CDR3: CASSLGRDKSYEQYF

J: TRBJ1-3
size: -
D: -
length: 15
V: TRBV2
DNA: TGTGCCAGCAGTGAATTGGAGGGCTCTGGAAACACCATATATTTT
CDR3: CASSELEGSGNTIYF

J: TRBJ1-5
size: -
D: -
length: 12
V: TRBV6-1
DNA: TGTGCCGCAGGGCGGAAGAATCAGCCCCAGCATTTT
CDR3: CAAGRKNQPQHF